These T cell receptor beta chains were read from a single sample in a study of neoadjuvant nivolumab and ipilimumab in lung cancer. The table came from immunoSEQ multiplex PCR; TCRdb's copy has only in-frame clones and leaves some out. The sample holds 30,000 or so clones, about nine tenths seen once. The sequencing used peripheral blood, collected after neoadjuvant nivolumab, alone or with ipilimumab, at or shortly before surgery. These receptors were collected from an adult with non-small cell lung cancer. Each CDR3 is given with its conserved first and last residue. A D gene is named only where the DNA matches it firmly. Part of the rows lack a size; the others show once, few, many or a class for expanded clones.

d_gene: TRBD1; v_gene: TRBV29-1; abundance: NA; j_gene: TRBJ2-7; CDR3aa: CSATGLNYEQYF; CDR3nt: TGCAGCGCGACAGGGTTAAACTACGAGCAGTACTTC
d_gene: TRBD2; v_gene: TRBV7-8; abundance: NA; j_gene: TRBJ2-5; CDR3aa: CASSSRTSDQETQYF; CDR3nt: TGTGCCAGCAGCTCCCGGACTAGCGACCAAGAGACCCAGTACTTC
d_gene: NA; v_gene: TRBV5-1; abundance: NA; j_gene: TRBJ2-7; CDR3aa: CASSLVAGRYEQYF; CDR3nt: TGCGCCAGCAGCTTGGTTGCAGGGAGGTACGAGCAGTACTTC
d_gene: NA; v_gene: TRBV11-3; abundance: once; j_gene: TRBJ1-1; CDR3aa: CASSRGGAANTEAFF; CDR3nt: TGTGCCAGCAGCCGCGGGGGGGCCGCGAACACTGAAGCTTTCTTT
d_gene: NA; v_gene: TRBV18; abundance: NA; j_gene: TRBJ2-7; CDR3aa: CASSPSSYEQYF; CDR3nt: TGTGCCAGCTCACCGAGCTCCTACGAGCAGTACTTC
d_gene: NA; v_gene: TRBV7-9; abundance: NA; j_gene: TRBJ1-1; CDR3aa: CASSLEGSTEAFF; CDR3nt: TGTGCCAGCAGCTTAGAGGGTAGCACTGAAGCTTTCTTT
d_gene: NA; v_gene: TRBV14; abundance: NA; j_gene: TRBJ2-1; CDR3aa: CASSLLGQNEQFF; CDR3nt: TGTGCCAGCAGCCTCCTGGGCCAAAATGAGCAGTTCTTC
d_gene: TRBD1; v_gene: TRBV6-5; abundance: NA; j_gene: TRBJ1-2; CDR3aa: CASSHGTEALDYTF; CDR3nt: TGTGCCAGCAGTCACGGGACAGAGGCTTTGGACTACACCTTC
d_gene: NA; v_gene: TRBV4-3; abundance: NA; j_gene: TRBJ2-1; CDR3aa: CASSHLSGDEQFF; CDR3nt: TGCGCCAGCAGCCACCTTTCAGGGGATGAGCAGTTCTTC
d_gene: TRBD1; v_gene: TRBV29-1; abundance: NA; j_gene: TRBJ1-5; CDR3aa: CSVRQGNQPQHF; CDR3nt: TGCAGCGTTAGACAGGGGAATCAGCCCCAGCATTTT
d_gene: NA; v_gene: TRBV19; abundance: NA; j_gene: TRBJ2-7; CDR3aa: CASSKLGGNEQYF; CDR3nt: TGTGCCAGTAGTAAACTAGGTGGGAACGAGCAGTACTTC
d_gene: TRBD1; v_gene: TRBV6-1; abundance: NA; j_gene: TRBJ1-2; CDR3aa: CASSEGWGTAYGYTF; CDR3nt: TGTGCCAGCAGTGAGGGTTGGGGGACAGCCTATGGCTACACCTTC
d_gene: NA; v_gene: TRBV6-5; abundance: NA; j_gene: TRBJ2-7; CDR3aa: CASSYRTDSYEQYF; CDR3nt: TGTGCCAGCAGTTACCGGACGGACTCCTACGAGCAGTACTTC
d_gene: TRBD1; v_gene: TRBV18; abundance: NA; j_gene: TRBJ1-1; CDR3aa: CASLRGRDTEAFF; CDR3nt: TGTGCCAGCCTAAGGGGGCGGGACACTGAAGCTTTCTTT
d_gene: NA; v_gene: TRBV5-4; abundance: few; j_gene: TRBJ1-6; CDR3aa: CASSLLGSLGSPLHF; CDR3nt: TGTGCCAGCAGCTTGTTGGGCAGTCTAGGTTCACCCCTCCACTTT
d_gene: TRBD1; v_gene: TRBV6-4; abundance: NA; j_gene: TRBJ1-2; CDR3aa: CASNSGGGGYTF; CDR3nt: TGTGCCAGCAATTCAGGGGGCGGCGGCTACACCTTC
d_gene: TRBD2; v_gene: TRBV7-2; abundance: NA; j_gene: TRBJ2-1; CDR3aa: CASSLSGASYNEQFF; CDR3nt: TGTGCCAGCAGCTTGAGCGGGGCCTCCTACAATGAGCAGTTCTTC
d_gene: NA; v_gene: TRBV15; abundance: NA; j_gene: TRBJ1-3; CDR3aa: CATSRTRRASSGNTIYF; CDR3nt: TGTGCCACCAGCAGAACAAGGAGGGCTAGCTCTGGAAACACCATATATTTT
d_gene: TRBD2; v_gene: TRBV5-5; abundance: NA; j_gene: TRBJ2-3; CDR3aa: CASSILTSGGVDTQYF; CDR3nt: TGTGCCAGCAGCATACTGACTAGCGGGGGGGTGGATACGCAGTATTTT
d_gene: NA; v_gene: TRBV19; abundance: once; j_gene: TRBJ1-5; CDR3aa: CASSNFRNSNQPQHF; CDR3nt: TGTGCCAGTAGTAATTTTAGAAATAGCAATCAGCCCCAGCATTTT
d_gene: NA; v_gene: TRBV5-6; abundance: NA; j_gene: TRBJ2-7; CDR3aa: CASSLGQGGGNEQYF; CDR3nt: TGTGCCAGCAGCTTGGGACAGGGAGGAGGAAACGAGCAGTACTTC
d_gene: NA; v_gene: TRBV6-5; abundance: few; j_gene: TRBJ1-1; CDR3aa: CASKGSHTEAFF; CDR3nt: TGTGCCAGCAAGGGCAGCCATACTGAAGCTTTCTTT
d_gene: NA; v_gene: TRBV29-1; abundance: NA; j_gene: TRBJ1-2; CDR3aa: CSVVAGRDGYTF; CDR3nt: TGCAGCGTTGTGGCGGGGCGAGACGGCTACACCTTC
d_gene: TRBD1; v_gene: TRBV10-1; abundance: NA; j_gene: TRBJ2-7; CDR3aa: CASSHPGQGSYEQYF; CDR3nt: TGCGCCAGCAGTCATCCGGGACAGGGGTCCTACGAGCAGTACTTC
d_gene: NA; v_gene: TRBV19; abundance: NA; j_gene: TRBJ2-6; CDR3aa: CASSIGPGRGANVLTF; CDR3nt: TGTGCCAGTAGTATTGGGCCGGGAAGAGGGGCCAACGTCCTGACTTTC
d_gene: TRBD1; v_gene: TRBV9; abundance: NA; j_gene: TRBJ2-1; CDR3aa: CASSVTGTGLQFF; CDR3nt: TGTGCCAGCAGCGTCACCGGGACAGGGTTGCAGTTCTTC
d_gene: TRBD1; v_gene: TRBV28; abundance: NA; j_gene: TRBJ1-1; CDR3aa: CASSSVGTEAEAFF; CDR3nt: TGTGCCAGCAGTAGCGTCGGGACAGAGGCTGAAGCTTTCTTT
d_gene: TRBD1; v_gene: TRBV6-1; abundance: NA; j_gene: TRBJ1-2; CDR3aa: CASSERDRRLYGYTF; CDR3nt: TGTGCCAGCAGTGAACGGGACAGGAGACTGTATGGCTACACCTTC
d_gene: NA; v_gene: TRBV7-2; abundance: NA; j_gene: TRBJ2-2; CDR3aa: CASSLSAAAGELFF; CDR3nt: TGTGCCAGCAGCTTATCGGCAGCCGCCGGGGAGCTGTTTTTT
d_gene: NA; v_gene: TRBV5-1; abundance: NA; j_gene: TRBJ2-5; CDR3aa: CASSLDRSSVRTQYF; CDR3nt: TGCGCCAGCAGCTTGGACAGGTCCAGTGTCAGGACCCAGTACTTC
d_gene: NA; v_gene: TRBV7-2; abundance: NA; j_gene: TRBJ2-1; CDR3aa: CASQYGFDNNEQFF; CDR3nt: TGTGCCAGTCAATACGGGTTCGACAACAATGAGCAGTTCTTC
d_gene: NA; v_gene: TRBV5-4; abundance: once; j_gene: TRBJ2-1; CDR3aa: CASSLWGFYNEQFF; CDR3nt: TGTGCCAGCAGCTTGTGGGGGTTCTACAATGAGCAGTTCTTC
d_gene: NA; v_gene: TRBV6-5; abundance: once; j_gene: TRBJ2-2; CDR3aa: CASSYAKGDPGELFF; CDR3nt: TGTGCCAGCAGTTACGCCAAGGGTGACCCCGGGGAGCTGTTTTTT
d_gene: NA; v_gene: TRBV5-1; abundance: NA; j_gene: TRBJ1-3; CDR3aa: CASSLALGSGNTIYF; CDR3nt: TGCGCCAGCAGCTTGGCCCTGGGGTCGGGAAACACCATATATTTT
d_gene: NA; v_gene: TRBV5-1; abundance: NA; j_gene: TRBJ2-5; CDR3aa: CASSLDRWLTQYF; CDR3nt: TGCGCCAGCAGTCTTGACAGGTGGTTGACCCAGTACTTC
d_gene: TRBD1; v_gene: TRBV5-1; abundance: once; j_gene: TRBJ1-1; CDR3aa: CASSLARTGLVTEAFF; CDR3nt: TGCGCCAGCAGCTTGGCCCGGACAGGGCTGGTAACTGAAGCTTTCTTT
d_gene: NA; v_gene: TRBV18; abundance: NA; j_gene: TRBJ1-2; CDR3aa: CASSGTNRLANYGYTF; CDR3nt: TGTGCCAGCTCAGGCACGAACAGACTAGCTAACTATGGCTACACCTTC
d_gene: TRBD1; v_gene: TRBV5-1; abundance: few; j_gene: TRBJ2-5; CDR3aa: CASSLGQGALETQYF; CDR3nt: TGCGCCAGCAGCTTAGGACAGGGGGCTTTGGAGACCCAGTACTTC
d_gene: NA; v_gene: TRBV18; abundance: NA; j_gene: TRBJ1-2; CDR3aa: CASSPSAGANYGYTF; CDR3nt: TGTGCCAGCTCACCATCCGCAGGCGCCAACTATGGCTACACCTTC
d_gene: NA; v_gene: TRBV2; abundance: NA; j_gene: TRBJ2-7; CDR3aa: CASDKPSPYEQYF; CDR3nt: TGTGCCAGCGACAAACCTTCTCCCTACGAGCAGTACTTC
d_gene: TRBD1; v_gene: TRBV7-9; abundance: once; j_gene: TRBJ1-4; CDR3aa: CASSAAQGAGEKLFF; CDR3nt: TGTGCCAGCAGCGCGGCGCAGGGGGCAGGGGAAAAACTGTTTTTT
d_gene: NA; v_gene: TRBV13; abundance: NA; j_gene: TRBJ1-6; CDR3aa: CASSLGTIDSPLHF; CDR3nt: TGTGCCAGCAGCTTAGGAACGATTGATTCACCCCTCCACTTT
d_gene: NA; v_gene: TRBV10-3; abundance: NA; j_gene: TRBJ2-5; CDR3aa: CAISVNGPQQGGETQYF; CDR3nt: TGTGCCATCAGTGTGAACGGGCCACAGCAAGGTGGAGAGACCCAGTACTTC
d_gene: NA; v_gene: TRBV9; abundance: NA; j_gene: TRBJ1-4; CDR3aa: CASSVSTSGVGEKLFF; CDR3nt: TGTGCCAGCAGCGTATCAACCTCCGGGGTTGGAGAAAAACTGTTTTTT
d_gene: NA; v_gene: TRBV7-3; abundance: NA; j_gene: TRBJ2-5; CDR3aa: CASSYSGEQETQYF; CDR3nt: TGTGCCAGCAGCTACTCAGGGGAGCAAGAGACCCAGTACTTC
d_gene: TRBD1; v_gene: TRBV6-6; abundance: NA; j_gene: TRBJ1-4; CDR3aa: CASSYSTGANEKLFF; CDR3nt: TGTGCCAGCAGTTACTCGACAGGGGCTAATGAAAAACTGTTTTTT
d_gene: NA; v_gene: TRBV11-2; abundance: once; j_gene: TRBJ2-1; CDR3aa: CASSLGRWEQFF; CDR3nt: TGTGCCAGCAGCTTAGGGCGCTGGGAGCAGTTCTTC
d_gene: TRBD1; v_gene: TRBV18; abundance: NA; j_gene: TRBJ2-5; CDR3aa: CASSPPTGGRGTQYF; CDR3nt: TGTGCCAGCTCACCACCCACAGGGGGACGAGGGACCCAGTACTTC
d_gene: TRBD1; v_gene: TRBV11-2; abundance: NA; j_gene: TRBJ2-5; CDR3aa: CASSLDPRTGKETQYF; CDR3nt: TGTGCCAGCAGCTTAGATCCGAGGACAGGGAAGGAGACCCAGTACTTC
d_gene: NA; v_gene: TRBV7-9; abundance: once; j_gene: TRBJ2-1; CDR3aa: CASTIYNEQFF; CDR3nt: TGTGCCAGCACCATATACAATGAGCAGTTCTTC
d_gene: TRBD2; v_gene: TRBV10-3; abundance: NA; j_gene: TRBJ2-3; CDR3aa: CAINGLAGTDTQYF; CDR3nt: TGTGCCATCAATGGACTAGCTGGAACAGATACGCAGTATTTT
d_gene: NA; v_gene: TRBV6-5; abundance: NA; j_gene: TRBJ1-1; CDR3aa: CASRRPGTEAFF; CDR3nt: TGTGCCAGCAGACGGCCGGGCACTGAAGCTTTCTTT
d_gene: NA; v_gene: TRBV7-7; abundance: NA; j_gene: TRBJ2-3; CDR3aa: CASSLGDGATDTQYF; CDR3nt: TGTGCCAGCAGCCTTGGGGACGGCGCTACAGATACGCAGTATTTT
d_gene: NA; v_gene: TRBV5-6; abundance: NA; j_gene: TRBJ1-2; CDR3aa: CASSLVSQGGGYTF; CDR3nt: TGTGCCAGCAGCTTGGTGTCCCAGGGAGGTGGCTACACCTTC
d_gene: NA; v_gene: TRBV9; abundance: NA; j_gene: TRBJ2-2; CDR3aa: CASSVLSDAGELFF; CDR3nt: TGTGCCAGCAGCGTCCTGTCGGACGCCGGGGAGCTGTTTTTT